This is a list of T cell receptor beta chains from one sample in a study of T cells in lung cancer brain metastases. Some clones are missing from TCRdb's copy, which holds only in-frame ones; the method was immunoSEQ multiplex PCR. Here the sample spans fewer than 5,500 clones, roughly 88% being singletons. The sequencing input was tumor tissue from the primary lung tumor. The origin of the receptors is a woman between 45 and 60 years old with non-small cell lung cancer. Both conserved end residues are part of each CDR3. The D gene is left open where the match is weak. A row's size may be missing; if present it is once, few, many or a size class.

D gene: TRBD1
J gene: TRBJ2-7
clone size: NA
V gene: TRBV7-9
CDR3 protein: CASRRTGDSYEQYF
CDR3 DNA: TGTGCCAGCAGAAGGACAGGGGATTCCTACGAGCAGTACTTC

D gene: TRBD1
J gene: TRBJ2-5
clone size: NA
V gene: TRBV25-1
CDR3 protein: CASSEGQGIQETQYF
CDR3 DNA: TGTGCCAGCAGTGAAGGACAGGGAATCCAAGAGACCCAGTACTTC

D gene: TRBD1
J gene: TRBJ2-1
clone size: NA
V gene: TRBV30
CDR3 protein: CAWRGQGRSYNEQFF
CDR3 DNA: TGTGCCTGGAGGGGACAGGGAAGGTCCTACAATGAGCAGTTCTTC

D gene: NA
J gene: TRBJ2-5
clone size: NA
V gene: TRBV15
CDR3 protein: CATSGSAGLQETQYF
CDR3 DNA: TGTGCCACCAGCGGATCGGCGGGACTTCAAGAGACCCAGTACTTC

D gene: NA
J gene: TRBJ2-1
clone size: NA
V gene: TRBV7-2
CDR3 protein: CASSLAGGTKQFF
CDR3 DNA: TGTGCCAGCAGCTTAGCGGGAGGCACCAAGCAGTTCTTC

D gene: NA
J gene: TRBJ1-5
clone size: NA
V gene: TRBV30
CDR3 protein: CAWSFSVENQPQHF
CDR3 DNA: TGTGCCTGGAGTTTTTCAGTAGAGAATCAGCCCCAGCATTTT

D gene: NA
J gene: TRBJ1-2
clone size: NA
V gene: TRBV6-1
CDR3 protein: CASSEADYGYTF
CDR3 DNA: TGTGCCAGCAGTGAGGCGGACTATGGCTACACCTTC

D gene: NA
J gene: TRBJ2-2
clone size: NA
V gene: TRBV18
CDR3 protein: CASSPPPGEVNGELFF
CDR3 DNA: TGTGCCAGCTCACCACCGCCGGGAGAAGTTAACGGGGAGCTGTTTTTT

D gene: NA
J gene: TRBJ1-6
clone size: NA
V gene: TRBV10-3
CDR3 protein: CAIGHGDKSLHF
CDR3 DNA: TGTGCCATAGGACACGGTGATAAGAGTCTCCACTTT

D gene: TRBD1
J gene: TRBJ2-2
clone size: once
V gene: TRBV2
CDR3 protein: CASSRQGSGELFF
CDR3 DNA: TGTGCCAGCAGTAGACAGGGATCCGGGGAGCTGTTTTTT

D gene: NA
J gene: TRBJ2-7
clone size: NA
V gene: TRBV29-1
CDR3 protein: CSFTGRSYEQYF
CDR3 DNA: TGCAGCTTTACGGGACGCAGCTACGAGCAGTACTTC

D gene: TRBD1
J gene: TRBJ2-7
clone size: NA
V gene: TRBV28
CDR3 protein: CASLGQGLYEQYF
CDR3 DNA: TGTGCCAGCTTGGGACAGGGACTCTACGAGCAGTACTTC

D gene: NA
J gene: TRBJ2-2
clone size: NA
V gene: TRBV7-6
CDR3 protein: CASSLALGLGANTGELFF
CDR3 DNA: TGTGCCAGCAGCTTAGCGCTGGGGCTGGGTGCGAACACCGGGGAGCTGTTTTTT

D gene: NA
J gene: TRBJ2-5
clone size: NA
V gene: TRBV2
CDR3 protein: CASGGGPGTQYF
CDR3 DNA: TGTGCCAGCGGCGGCGGTCCGGGGACCCAGTACTTC

D gene: TRBD2
J gene: TRBJ2-3
clone size: NA
V gene: TRBV5-4
CDR3 protein: CASSLGLAGGEDTQYF
CDR3 DNA: TGTGCCAGCAGCCTCGGACTAGCGGGAGGGGAAGATACGCAGTATTTT

D gene: TRBD1
J gene: TRBJ1-1
clone size: NA
V gene: TRBV9
CDR3 protein: CASSATGGHGAEAFF
CDR3 DNA: TGTGCCAGCAGCGCAACAGGGGGCCATGGCGCTGAAGCTTTCTTT

D gene: NA
J gene: TRBJ1-1
clone size: NA
V gene: TRBV5-1
CDR3 protein: CASSLDLGRGDIEAFF
CDR3 DNA: TGCGCCAGCAGCTTGGATTTGGGCAGGGGCGACATTGAAGCTTTCTTT

D gene: NA
J gene: TRBJ2-3
clone size: NA
V gene: TRBV30
CDR3 protein: CAWSTGNTQYF
CDR3 DNA: TGTGCCTGGAGTACAGGGAATACGCAGTATTTT

D gene: NA
J gene: TRBJ1-3
clone size: NA
V gene: TRBV4-1
CDR3 protein: CASSTSVVSGNTIYF
CDR3 DNA: TGCGCCAGCAGCACATCGGTGGTCTCTGGAAACACCATATATTTT

D gene: TRBD1
J gene: TRBJ2-7
clone size: NA
V gene: TRBV7-2
CDR3 protein: CASSVGQAYEQYF
CDR3 DNA: TGTGCCAGCAGCGTCGGACAGGCCTACGAGCAGTACTTC

D gene: TRBD2
J gene: TRBJ2-1
clone size: NA
V gene: TRBV27
CDR3 protein: CASSLEPSVAGGFDEQFF
CDR3 DNA: TGTGCCAGCAGTTTAGAGCCTTCGGTAGCGGGAGGATTCGATGAGCAGTTCTTC

D gene: NA
J gene: TRBJ1-6
clone size: NA
V gene: TRBV6-1
CDR3 protein: CASSITQGNSPLHF
CDR3 DNA: TGTGCCAGCAGTATCACCCAGGGTAATTCACCCCTCCACTTT

D gene: NA
J gene: TRBJ2-3
clone size: once
V gene: TRBV7-9
CDR3 protein: CASSLDLNSDTQYF
CDR3 DNA: TGTGCCAGCAGCTTGGATTTGAATTCGGATACGCAGTATTTT

D gene: TRBD1
J gene: TRBJ1-2
clone size: NA
V gene: TRBV23-1
CDR3 protein: CASSPKGQRRYGYTF
CDR3 DNA: TGCGCCAGCAGTCCAAAGGGACAGCGACGCTATGGCTACACCTTC

D gene: NA
J gene: TRBJ2-3
clone size: NA
V gene: TRBV19
CDR3 protein: CASSIGAGRADTQYF
CDR3 DNA: TGTGCCAGTAGTATCGGCGCAGGGCGGGCAGATACGCAGTATTTT

D gene: TRBD2
J gene: TRBJ2-1
clone size: NA
V gene: TRBV4-3
CDR3 protein: CASSQDSSGKGKGQFF
CDR3 DNA: TGCGCCAGCAGCCAAGACTCTAGCGGGAAAGGAAAGGGGCAGTTCTTC

D gene: NA
J gene: TRBJ2-6
clone size: NA
V gene: TRBV27
CDR3 protein: CASSLVSLTGANVLTF
CDR3 DNA: TGTGCCAGCAGTTTAGTCAGTCTTACCGGGGCCAACGTCCTGACTTTC

D gene: NA
J gene: TRBJ1-3
clone size: NA
V gene: TRBV7-2
CDR3 protein: CASSSPPTIYF
CDR3 DNA: TGTGCCAGCAGCTCCCCCCCCACCATATATTTT

D gene: NA
J gene: TRBJ1-1
clone size: NA
V gene: TRBV28
CDR3 protein: CASSLRRTEAFF
CDR3 DNA: TGTGCCAGCAGTTTACGGCGCACTGAAGCTTTCTTT

D gene: NA
J gene: TRBJ2-7
clone size: NA
V gene: TRBV7-9
CDR3 protein: CASSVIAGRGHYEQYF
CDR3 DNA: TGTGCCAGCAGCGTGATTGCGGGACGGGGTCACTACGAGCAGTACTTC

D gene: NA
J gene: TRBJ2-1
clone size: NA
V gene: TRBV27
CDR3 protein: CASKGGSSSYNEQFF
CDR3 DNA: TGTGCCAGCAAAGGGGGATCGAGCTCCTACAATGAGCAGTTCTTC

D gene: TRBD1
J gene: TRBJ1-1
clone size: NA
V gene: TRBV19
CDR3 protein: CASSIQGAGTEAFF
CDR3 DNA: TGTGCCAGTAGTATCCAGGGGGCCGGCACTGAAGCTTTCTTT

D gene: NA
J gene: TRBJ2-7
clone size: few
V gene: TRBV7-2
CDR3 protein: CASSLALNYEQYF
CDR3 DNA: TGTGCCAGCAGCTTAGCGCTGAACTACGAGCAGTACTTC